The clone carrying this T cell receptor beta chain was recorded at least ten times. The data originate from a study of CD8 T cells in ankylosing spondylitis. Via MiXCR, TCRdb re-called the 5' RACE reads, giving one row per CDR3 protein. This repertoire shows around 230,000 distinct CDR3 sequences, around 9.2% found once; its top ten account for 6.5% to 7%. V gave up 3 bases and J gave up 6 bases, with 11 bases separating them. The CDR3 contains 13 residues. The chain is built from TRBV12-3 or TRBV12-4 and TRBJ1-1, with unresolved D. The clonotype was recovered from a male donor with ankylosing spondylitis or in good health (not recorded which). The source material was blood, either unsorted or a sorted T cell fraction (not recorded which). The CDR3 DNA sequence: TGTGCCAGCAGTTTTCCTCCCCCCCCTGAAGCTTTCTTT. Translating it yields CASSFPPPPEAFF.